Listed here are 24 T cell receptor beta chains from one sample, sequenced in a study of CD8+ T cells in alopecia areata. cDNA serving as the sequencing template came from extracted, reverse transcribed RNA. Here immunoSEQ multiplex PCR was the method, and the copy in TCRdb shows in-frame clones only, minus some. The sample yields 150,000 to 200,000 clones, less than 70% seen once. Treatment meaning: oral pan-JAK inhibitor, 5-10 mg twice daily. Sequencing was performed on CD4+ T cells sorted from blood, taken at week 4, from a patient treated with tofacitinib. These receptors came from a human donor with alopecia areata.

The J gene is TRBJ2-1, the V gene TRBV30; D may correspond to TRBD1 or TRBD2 (6 bases each). The CDR3 length is 14 residues. Germline CDR1 is GTSNPN and CDR2 is SVGIG (reference sequence). The ends were cut back, 0 bases at V and 9 bases at J, with 15 bases in the middle. The CDR3 DNA reads as TGTGCCTGGAGTGTGGGGGGCTCGCGGGGTGAGCAGTTCTTC. It is translated as CAWSVGGSRGEQFF.

The chain links TRBV18 to TRBJ2-6, with 8 bases that match TRBD1. This CDR3 has 19 residues. V was pared by 5 bases and J by 1 base, with 13 bases of the junction left unmatched. Germline V gene data show CDR1 as KGHSH and CDR2 as LQKENI. The CDR3 region is CASSSRDRSFTSGANVLTF. The CDR3 DNA reads as TGTGCCAGCTCAAGCCGGGACAGGAGCTTTACGTCTGGGGCCAACGTCCTGACTTTC.

The V call is TRBV7-9, the J call TRBJ1-2; TRBD1 matches 7 bases. Per the germline V gene, CDR1 is SEHNR and CDR2 is FQNEAQ (reference sequence). The CDR3 contains 17 residues. V was pared by 5 bases and J by 1 base, with 13 bases of the junction left unmatched. The CDR3 nucleotides are TGTGCCAGCAGCGATCCATTCTTCGGACAGGATAACTATGGCTACACCTTC. It yields the protein CASSDPFFGQDNYGYTF.

The chain couples TRBV5-4 to TRBJ2-5; 8 bases fit TRBD1. Germline lookup yields CDR1 SGHNT and CDR2 YYREEE (reference sequence). The CDR3 covers 16 residues. The V gene end was trimmed by 4 bases and the J gene end by 2 bases; junction bases not matched to a gene: 10. This CDR3 reads CASSLTSGTGQETQYF. CDR3 DNA sequence: TGTGCCAGCAGCCTTACAAGTGGGACAGGACAAGAGACCCAGTACTTC. The complete variable domain, with remaining parts taken from reference TRBV5-4 and TRBJ2-5, reads ETGVTQSPTHLIKTRGQQVTLRCSSQSGHNTVSWYQQALGQGPQFIFQYYREEENGRGNFPPRFSGLQFPNYSSELNVNALELDDSALYLCASSLTSGTGQETQYFGPGTRLLVL.

A word on this clone: Other DNA variants within this sample encode the same CDR3. The chain recombines TRBV5-1 with TRBJ1-5, with 9 bases aligning to TRBD1. This CDR3 is built from 14 residues. With V trimmed by 0 bases and J by 5 bases, 0 bases remained unmatched. Germline loops: CDR1 SGHRS, CDR2 YFSETQ. Here the CDR3 reads CASSLGQGDQPQHF. The CDR3 DNA sequence: TGCGCCAGCAGCTTGGGACAGGGGGATCAGCCCCAGCATTTT.

In this sample, this clone turned up once. The chain is built from TRBV2 and TRBJ1-1; D not certain. Germline CDR1 SNHLY, CDR2 FYNNEI. V was pared by 6 bases and J by 2 bases, with 10 bases between. This CDR3 has 13 amino acids. The CDR3 reads CASRTGLNTEAFF. CDR3 in DNA: TGTGCCAGCAGGACCGGGCTTAACACTGAAGCTTTCTTT.

This clone was found a few times. This sequence joins TRBV5-1 and TRBJ2-1, with D possibly being TRBD1 (6 bases). V was shortened by 6 bases and J by 6 bases, with 10 bases between the two germline ends. Germline CDR1 reads SGHRS; CDR2 reads YFSETQ. This CDR3 has 12 amino acids. CDR3 amino acids: CASNDRRNEQFF. Written as DNA, the CDR3 is TGCGCCAGCAACGACAGGCGCAATGAGCAGTTCTTC.

The chain is built from TRBV7-8 and TRBJ2-1; maybe TRBD2 (7 bases). The CDR3 runs to 17 residues. Trimming took 0 bases from V and 4 from J, leaving 16 bases between them. CDR1 is SGHVS, CDR2 FQNEAQ, per germline. The CDR3 is CASSLAPGGAGYNEQFF. The CDR3 DNA reads as TGTGCCAGCAGCTTAGCGCCTGGGGGGGCCGGATACAATGAGCAGTTCTTC.

There are a few counts of this clone. The chain combines TRBV7-3 with TRBJ1-5, with D tentatively TRBD1 (5 bases). V lost 2 bases, J lost 5 bases, and 16 bases lay in between. Germline V gene lookup returns CDR1 SGHTA and CDR2 FQGTGA. This CDR3 has 16 residues. The DNA for the CDR3 is TGTGCCAGCAGCTTAGGAGAAGGCGGACAAGATCAGCCCCAGCATTTT. Translated, it gives CASSLGEGGQDQPQHF.

Points on this clone: Because the CDR3's place on the DNA is in doubt, the DNA is left out and the CDR3 is given as listed by TCRdb. The chain recombines TRBV2 with TRBJ2-7; the table's D call, TRBD1, was not checked against the DNA. Per the germline V gene, CDR1 is SNHLY and CDR2 is FYNNEI. The CDR3 is 12 residues long, counting both termini. CDR3: CASSEKWGQGSF.

This chain links TRBV13 with TRBJ2-7; D is uncertain. V dropped 0 bases and J dropped 0 bases, with 6 bases sitting between them. Germline V gives CDR1 PRHDT, CDR2 FYEKMQ (reference sequence). This CDR3 has 14 residues. CDR3 in DNA: TGTGCCAGCAGCTTAGGGCAAATCTCCTACGAGCAGTACTTC. Protein product: CASSLGQISYEQYF.

Concerning this clone itself: Other DNA sequences within the sample encode an identical CDR3. This chain links TRBV7-9 with TRBJ1-2; 9 bases agree with TRBD1. This CDR3 has 17 residues. CDR1 is SEHNR and CDR2 is FQNEAQ in the germline V gene (reference sequence). V lost 1 base to trimming and J lost 2 bases; unmatched junction nucleotides: 8. CDR3 DNA: TGTGCCAGCAGCTTAGTGCTCGGACAGGGGCGAAACTATGGCTACACCTTC. This sequence encodes CASSLVLGQGRNYGYTF.

The CDR3 coding sequence is TGCAGCGTCGTTCAGGGGTGGGACACTGAAGCTTTCTTT. Protein: CSVVQGWDTEAFF. The genes are TRBV29-1 and TRBJ1-1, with D possibly being TRBD1 (6 bases). Germline V gives CDR1 SQVTM, CDR2 ANQGSEA. The ends were cut back, 6 bases at V and 3 bases at J, with 14 bases in the middle. The CDR3 has 13 residues.

The chain links TRBV6-6 to TRBJ2-1, with D perhaps TRBD2 (6 bases). Trimming left V 10 bases short and J 7 bases short, with 23 bases between. This CDR3 is 15 amino acids long. The germline V gene encodes CDR1 MNHNY and CDR2 SVGAGI (reference sequence). In DNA, the CDR3 is TGTGCCATTTCGATACCGGGACTCCGCAAAAATGAGCAGTTCTTC. Its protein is CAISIPGLRKNEQFF.

The V and J genes are TRBV5-4 and TRBJ1-2; D uncertain. Germline CDR1 SGHNT, CDR2 YYREEE (reference sequence). Trimming cost V 4 bases and J 3 bases, with 16 bases left between them. This CDR3 is 15 amino acids long. The CDR3 loop is CASSPGLGSDYGYTF. CDR3 nucleotide sequence: TGTGCCAGCAGCCCGGGGTTGGGTTCGGACTATGGCTACACCTTC.

This sequence joins TRBV27 and TRBJ1-6, with D maybe TRBD1 (5 bases). The V gene's germline CDR1 is MNHEY and CDR2 SMNVEV (reference sequence). Trimming removed 3 bases from V and 9 bases from J, with 12 bases in between. This CDR3 contains 14 residues. CDR3 bases: TGTGCCAGCAGTTTCCAGAGCCAGGGTTCACCCCTCCACTTT. This codes for CASSFQSQGSPLHF.

V usage is TRBV7-2 and J usage is TRBJ1-4; D gene uncertain. This CDR3 spans 14 amino acids. V was cut by 1 base and J by 7 bases, with 10 bases left in between. Germline CDR1 and CDR2: SGHTA and FQGNSA. CDR3 sequence reads: CASSLGPDSEKLFF. CDR3 in DNA: TGTGCCAGCAGCTTAGGCCCGGATAGTGAAAAACTGTTTTTT.

V gene TRBV5-1 combines with J gene TRBJ2-3, with 9 positions matching TRBD2. CDR1 is SGHRS, CDR2 YFSETQ, per germline. V lost 4 bases and J lost 0; bases outside the gene matches: 12. The CDR3 extends over 18 amino acids. CDR3 nucleotide sequence: TGCGCCAGCAGCCTACGTTCCAGCGGGGGGTCTAGCACAGATACGCAGTATTTT. Protein sequence: CASSLRSSGGSSTDTQYF.

The rearrangement joins TRBV10-3 to TRBJ1-2; no clear D. With 11 bases removed from V and 7 bases from J, the gap between germline ends came to 17 bases. The CDR3 is made up of 12 amino acids. CDR1 ENHRY and CDR2 SYGVKD come from the germline V gene. The CDR3 DNA is TGTGCCTGCGCTGTGGGTTTTGGTGGCTACACCTTC. Translated: CACAVGFGGYTF.

The rearrangement uses TRBV29-1 and TRBJ2-7; 12 nucleotides align to TRBD2. This CDR3 contains 14 residues. V shed 6 bases and J 1 base; nucleotides not matched to a gene: 4. CDR1 and CDR2 (germline): SQVTM, ANQGSEA. This CDR3 reads CSVDGLAGSYEQYF. The CDR3 DNA is TGCAGCGTGGACGGACTAGCGGGGTCCTACGAGCAGTACTTC.

The CDR3 DNA follows: TGTGCCAGCTCGGAGGCCCCTGGGGGCTACACCTTC. This codes for CASSEAPGGYTF. V is TRBV2 and J is TRBJ1-2; no reliable D call. The CDR3 runs 12 residues. Trimming pared 8 bases from V and 8 bases from J, leaving 15 bases between. The germline V gene has CDR1 SNHLY and CDR2 FYNNEI.

The chain recombines TRBV7-8 with TRBJ2-7; TRBD1 aligns across 9 bases. Looked up from germline, CDR1 is SGHVS and CDR2 is FQNEAQ. The V and J ends lost 2 bases and 4 bases, in that order; junction bases with no gene match: 9. The CDR3 consists of 16 residues. The CDR3 bases are TGTGCCAGCAGCTTACTTCCGGGACAGGGAACGTACGAGCAGTACTTC. This sequence encodes CASSLLPGQGTYEQYF.

The J gene is TRBJ2-5, the V gene TRBV6-5; 8 nucleotides align to TRBD2. The germline V gene encodes CDR1 MNHEY and CDR2 SVGAGI. The CDR3 covers 15 residues. V shed 7 bases, J shed 3 bases, and the junction held 10 bases outside the gene matches. The CDR3 nucleotides are TGTGCCAGCACCTCACTAGCGGATACTAAAGAGACCCAGTACTTC. It encodes CASTSLADTKETQYF.

The chain employs TRBV30 and TRBJ2-2, with TRBD2 matching over 7 bases. The V and J ends lost 3 bases and 4 bases, in that order; junction bases with no gene match: 11. Germline-derived CDR1 and CDR2 are GTSNPN and SVGIG (reference sequence). The CDR3 covers 16 residues. The CDR3, as DNA: TGTGCCTGGAGGCCCCCCCGGCGGGGGATCACCGGGGAGCTGTTTTTT. Its protein product is CAWRPPRRGITGELFF.